What follows is one T cell receptor beta chain and its context. Its antigen is as yet unknown. Trimming pared 4 bases from V and 10 bases from J, leaving 23 bases between. CDR1 is SGHTS and CDR2 is YDEGEE in the germline V gene. The CDR3 loop spans 15 amino acids. Researchers ran the PCR with 60 Vbeta and 13 Jbeta primers. TCRdb's copy holds only in-frame clones and misses some; the assay was immunoSEQ multiplex PCR. The table shows some 120,000 clones, with about three quarters occurring only once. The data were obtained in a study of cytomegalovirus exposure and HLA in healthy donors. Findings and limits, study-wide: Later analysis showed TCR association rates varying by HLA locus, highest for DRB1 and lowest for HLA-C. In vitro, a few CMV-associated chains proved specific for CMV antigens.

The source material was PBMCs. V usage is TRBV5-8 and J usage is TRBJ1-2, with a tentative D call TRBD1 (6 bases). The clonotype comes from a woman between 40 and 50 years old in good health and CMV-seropositive. CDR3 protein: CASSDRRQDPIPYTF. CDR3 sequence (DNA): TGTGCCAGCAGCGACCGCAGACAGGACCCTATCCCCTACACCTTC.